This T cell receptor (beta chain) was sequenced for a study of cytomegalovirus exposure and HLA in healthy donors. Findings of the study overall: Later, an analysis found that common viral pathogens appeared to be linked with several of the most significant clusters. The majority of TCR sequences were rare, yet some public TCRs appeared in many donors.

With regard to this clone: Its antigen is undetermined.

Germline V CDR1 and CDR2: ENHRY, SYGVKD. The CDR3 is 15 residues long. With 2 bases removed from V and 0 bases from J, the gap between germline ends came to 8 bases. PCR was performed using 60 Vbeta and 13 Jbeta primers. This table comes from immunoSEQ multiplex PCR, and its TCRdb copy is limited to in-frame clones, with some not included. The profile shows about 150,000 clones, roughly 73% of them singletons. V is TRBV10-3 and J is TRBJ1-3; the D gene is possibly TRBD1 (5 bases). The sequence was collected from a man aged 18-30 years in good health and CMV-seropositive. The sequencing input was PBMCs. The CDR3: CAISEGQGSGNTIYF. The CDR3 region has the DNA TGTGCCATCAGTGAGGGGCAGGGCTCTGGAAACACCATATATTTT.